Following are 24 T cell receptor beta chains from one sample sequenced in a study of response to subunit inactivated influenza vaccine. TCRdb independently ran MiXCR on the RT-PCR reads; one entry per CDR3 protein. The repertoire holds about 570,000 distinct CDR3 sequences, around 11% seen once, with more than 9.5% in the top ten. The data were also submitted as part of a second study, on T cells expressing NK-cell markers. This second report adds: Libraries used 5'RACE template switching adding universal primer site and UMIs.

Sequenced material: PBMCs from blood, taken on the day of vaccination. The receptor source for this set is a man aged 45-65 years who received an inactivated influenza vaccine.

This clonotype was counted at least ten times. This chain uses TRBV12-3 or TRBV12-4 with TRBJ2-5; TRBD2 matches at 10 bases. Trimming took 5 bases from V and 2 from J; bases not matched to a gene: 8. This CDR3 is built from 16 residues. CDR3 DNA sequence: TGTGCCAGCAGTCCGCGGACTAGCGGACCTCAAGAGACCCAGTACTTC. This translates into CASSPRTSGPQETQYF.

This clonotype was observed a few times. The J gene is TRBJ2-7, the V gene TRBV16; the match to TRBD1 covers 9 bases. The CDR3 extends over 14 amino acids. CDR1 and CDR2 from the germline V gene are KGHSY and FQNENV. V gave up 2 bases and J gave up 7 bases; unmatched junction bases: 6. As DNA, the CDR3 is TGTGCCAGCAGCCAAAGGGGACAGGGCGGTGAGCAGTACTTC. It translates to CASSQRGQGGEQYF.

This clonotype was seen more than once but under ten times. The V call is TRBV12-3 or TRBV12-4, the J call TRBJ1-5; TRBD1 agrees at 7 bases. V lost 5 bases and J lost 4; bases outside the gene matches: 5. This CDR3 comprises 14 residues. CDR3 region: CASSPDRENQPQHF. In DNA form, the CDR3 reads TGTGCCAGCAGTCCTGACAGGGAGAATCAGCCCCAGCATTTT.

This clonotype came up a few times. The rearrangement links TRBV2 to TRBJ2-3; D is ambiguous. The CDR3 extends over 12 amino acids. Trimming left V 7 bases short and J 6 bases short, with 11 bases between. Germline CDR1 is SNHLY and CDR2 is FYNNEI. CDR3 loop: CASTDNYDTQYF. DNA for the CDR3: TGTGCCAGCACTGATAATTACGATACGCAGTATTTT.

In its sample, this clonotype was seen a few times. The chain recombines TRBV5-1 with TRBJ2-7; 7 bases map to TRBD1. CDR1 is SGHRS, CDR2 YFSETQ, per germline. After removal of 0 bases from V and 6 bases from J, the junction contained 9 bases not matched to a gene. CDR3 size: 15 residues. The CDR3 DNA follows: TGCGCCAGCAGCTTGGCCGGGACAGTTAGTCCCGAGCAGTACTTC. As protein: CASSLAGTVSPEQYF.

This clonotype was detected only a few times. This rearrangement joins TRBV29-1 to TRBJ1-3, with 8 bases matching TRBD1. Germline CDR1 is SQVTM and CDR2 is ANQGSEA. Germline trimming cut 6 bases from V and 11 bases from J; bases unmatched to any gene: 18. This CDR3 comprises 15 residues. The CDR3 here is CSVGTSGTGVYAIYF. CDR3 in DNA: TGCAGCGTGGGGACCTCCGGGACAGGAGTCTATGCCATATATTTT. The complete variable domain, with remaining parts taken from reference TRBV29-1 and TRBJ1-3, reads SAVISQKPSRDICQRGTSLTIQCQVDSQVTMMFWYRQQPGQSLTLIATANQGSEATYESGFVIDKFPISRPNLTFSTLTVSNMSPEDSSIYLCSVGTSGTGVYAIYFGEGSWLTVV.

The V gene is TRBV20-1, the J gene TRBJ2-1; the D is unclear. This CDR3 has 13 residues. Trimming took off 3 bases at V and 0 bases at J, with 6 bases between the two ends. CDR1 and CDR2 from the germline V gene are DFQATT and SNEGSKA (reference sequence). As DNA, the CDR3 is TGCAGTGCTAGGCCCGCCTCCTACAATGAGCAGTTCTTC. This encodes CSARPASYNEQFF.

The sample holds a few counts of this clonotype. The gene calls are TRBV29-1 and TRBJ1-1; no clear D gene. V was clipped by 4 bases and J by 0 bases, with 6 bases between them. Per germline, CDR1 SQVTM and CDR2 ANQGSEA. The CDR3 sequence is 12 residues long. The CDR3 here is CSVGGLNTEAFF. The CDR3 bases are TGCAGCGTTGGGGGTCTGAACACTGAAGCTTTCTTT.

This clonotype was counted between two and nine times. This rearrangement joins TRBV7-6 to TRBJ2-2; 10 positions agree with TRBD2. The ends lost 0 bases at V and 6 bases at J; junction bases unmatched: 4. This CDR3 has 16 amino acids. Germline V CDR1 and CDR2: SGHVS, FNYEAQ. CDR3 sequence: CASSLAPSGGPGELFF. Here the CDR3 DNA reads TGTGCCAGCAGCTTAGCTCCTAGCGGGGGTCCCGGGGAGCTGTTTTTT.

This clonotype was counted between two and nine times. The chain uses TRBV4-2 and TRBJ2-1, with 8 positions matching TRBD2. Germline V gene data show CDR1 as LGHNA and CDR2 as YNFKEQ. The junction had 9 bases not matched to a gene; V was cut back by 0 bases and J by 5 bases. The CDR3 has 17 amino acids. The CDR3 coding sequence is TGTGCCAGCAGCCAAGAGTCCCTTACACTAGCGGACAATGAGCAGTTCTTC. The encoded protein is CASSQESLTLADNEQFF.

The chain uses TRBV9 and TRBJ2-4; D perhaps matches TRBD2 (5 bases). This CDR3 contains 14 residues. Germline V gives CDR1 SGDLS, CDR2 YYNGEE. V was shortened by 0 bases and J by 7 bases, with 11 bases between the two germline ends. This chain's CDR3 is CASSVGGSGNIQYF. CDR3 coding DNA: TGTGCCAGCAGCGTAGGAGGGTCGGGGAACATTCAGTACTTC.

This chain uses TRBV11-2 with TRBJ2-7; D is perhaps TRBD1 or TRBD2 (5 bases each). There are 12 residues in the CDR3. Trimming pared 6 bases from V and 9 bases from J, leaving 15 bases between. The germline V gene encodes CDR1 SGHAT and CDR2 FQNNGV. In DNA form, the CDR3 reads TGTGCCAGCAGGGTTACCCAGGGAGTGCAGTACTTC. The encoded protein is CASRVTQGVQYF. The variable domain in full, completed from reference TRBV11-2 and TRBJ2-7, reads EAGVAQSPRYKIIEKRQSVAFWCNPISGHATLYWYQQILGQGPKLLIQFQNNGVVDDSQLPKDRFSAERLKGVDSTLKIQPAKLEDSAVYLCASRVTQGVQYFGPGTRLTVT.

The rearrangement uses TRBV27 and TRBJ2-7; 9 bases map to TRBD1. J lost 0 bases, V lost 5 bases, and 14 bases had no gene match. The CDR3 sequence is 18 residues long. Germline V CDR1 and CDR2: MNHEY, SMNVEV (reference sequence). The chain's CDR3 is CASSQRTLNRGPSYEQYF. The CDR3 nucleotides are TGTGCCAGCAGTCAGCGCACCTTAAACAGGGGGCCCTCCTACGAGCAGTACTTC.

The J gene is TRBJ1-6, the V gene TRBV15; a possible D gene is TRBD1 (5 bases). Germline CDR1 reads LNHNV; CDR2 reads YYDKDF (reference sequence). The CDR3 has 18 residues. V shed 3 bases and J shed 0 bases, with 15 bases lying between them. The CDR3 protein is CATSRNLDTLSYNSPLHF. The CDR3 nucleotides read TGTGCCACCAGCAGGAATTTGGACACCCTCTCCTATAATTCACCCCTCCACTTT. The entire variable domain, with the rest obtained from reference TRBV15 and TRBJ1-6, is as follows: DAMVIQNPRYQVTQFGKPVTLSCSQTLNHNVMYWYQQKSSQAPKLLFHYYDKDFNNEADTPDNFQSRRPNTSFCFLDIRSPGLGDTAMYLCATSRNLDTLSYNSPLHFGNGTRLTVT.

The CDR3 loop reads CASSQEITGLYEQYF. The CDR3 DNA follows: TGCGCCAGCAGCCAAGAGATTACAGGGTTATACGAGCAGTACTTC. This chain links TRBV4-1 with TRBJ2-7, with a weak D call TRBD1 (6 bases). Germline V CDR1 and CDR2: MGHRA, YSYEKL. This CDR3 has 15 residues. V was shortened by 0 bases and J by 4 bases, with 13 bases between the two germline ends.

Remarks on this clonotype: A read error is possible here, since a much larger clone lies one base away. The rearrangement links TRBV7-3 to TRBJ1-1; TRBD1 might be the D (5 bases). The CDR3 is 12 residues long. Germline CDR1 is SGHTA and CDR2 is FQGTGA. CDR3: CASGKGNTEALF. The CDR3 bases are TGTGCCAGCGGCAAGGGGAACACTGAAGCTCTCTTT. Combining the CDR3 with reference TRBV7-3 and TRBJ1-1 gives the whole variable domain GAGVSQTPSNKVTEKGKYVELRCDPISGHTALYWYRQSLGQGPEFLIYFQGTGAADDSGLPNDRFFAVRPEGSVSTLKIQRTERGDSAVYLCASGKGNTEALFGQGTRLTVV.

This sequence joins TRBV20-1 and TRBJ2-7; D gene unclear. Germline CDR1 is DFQATT and CDR2 is SNEGSKA (reference sequence). The CDR3 has 12 residues. Trimming cost V 3 bases and J 2 bases, with 8 bases left between them. The CDR3 region has the DNA TGCAGTGCTAGCCCTAGAGCCTACGAGCAGTACTTC. It specifies CSASPRAYEQYF.

The chain is built from TRBV5-1 and TRBJ2-7, with D maybe TRBD2 (6 bases). Germline lookup yields CDR1 SGHRS and CDR2 YFSETQ. The CDR3 length is 13 residues. V dropped 4 bases and J dropped 7 bases, with 15 bases sitting between them. CDR3 DNA sequence: TGCGCCAGCAGCCTCCGGGCCGGAGGGGAGCAGTACTTC. Translated, it gives CASSLRAGGEQYF.

This clonotype was observed at least ten times. This chain connects TRBV3-1 to TRBJ1-2; no clear D gene. In germline, CDR1 is LGHDT, CDR2 YNNKEL (reference sequence). CDR3 size: 15 residues. Between the trimmed V and J ends, which lost 0 bases and 4 bases, there was a span of 12 bases. DNA of the CDR3: TGTGCCAGCAGCCAAGACCGGAGCCCTACCTATGGCTACACCTTC. Translating gives CASSQDRSPTYGYTF.

There are many counts of this clonotype. This sequence joins TRBV24-1 and TRBJ2-1; D is ambiguous. V lost 1 base and J lost 7, with 7 bases in between. Germline values: CDR1 KGHDR, CDR2 SFDVKD. The CDR3 is 13 amino acids. The CDR3 DNA reads TGTGCCACCAGTGATTTCGGCCGGAATGAGCAGTTCTTC. Translation: CATSDFGRNEQFF.

There are a few counts of this clonotype. The chain recombines TRBV10-3 with TRBJ2-7; D may be TRBD1 (5 bases). CDR3 length: 14 residues. From germline, CDR1 is ENHRY and CDR2 SYGVKD. The V end was cut by 4 bases, the J end by 6 bases, with 16 bases between. CDR3 bases: TGTGCCATCAGTGGATACAGGTCGGGCAGCGAGCAGTACTTC. It codes for CAISGYRSGSEQYF.

This clonotype was picked up a small number of times. The rearrangement joins TRBV10-3 to TRBJ2-1; tentatively, D is TRBD1 (5 bases). The CDR3 loop spans 20 amino acids. V shed 4 bases and J shed 0 bases, with 25 bases lying between them. The germline V gene encodes CDR1 ENHRY and CDR2 SYGVKD. This CDR3 reads CAISAHKIDRLESSYNEQFF. In DNA, the CDR3 is TGTGCCATCAGTGCTCATAAAATAGACAGACTGGAAAGCTCCTACAATGAGCAGTTCTTC.

This clonotype was detected only a few times. The rearrangement uses TRBV28 and TRBJ2-1, with TRBD2 matching 7 bases. With 2 bases clipped from V and 6 bases from J, the junction kept 10 bases outside the gene matches. Germline values: CDR1 MDHEN, CDR2 SYDVKM. The CDR3 sequence is 16 residues long. This chain's CDR3 is CASSLAASGPFNEQFF. CDR3 nucleotide sequence: TGTGCCAGCAGTTTAGCCGCTAGCGGACCTTTCAATGAGCAGTTCTTC. Drawing the rest from reference TRBV28 and TRBJ2-1, the complete variable domain is DVKVTQSSRYLVKRTGEKVFLECVQDMDHENMFWYRQDPGLGLRLIYFSYDVKMKEKGDIPEGYSVSREKKERFSLILESASTNQTSMYLCASSLAASGPFNEQFFGPGTRLTVL.

V usage is TRBV6-2 or TRBV6-3 and J usage is TRBJ2-1, with 11 bases identical to TRBD2. V dropped 5 bases and J dropped 6; count of bases not matched to a gene: 15. Germline values: CDR1 MNHEY, CDR2 SVGEGT. CDR3 length: 18 amino acids. Here the CDR3 reads CASSPTLLAGVLFNEQFF. In DNA, the CDR3 is TGTGCCAGCAGTCCTACACTACTAGCGGGGGTCCTCTTCAATGAGCAGTTCTTC.